This T cell receptor beta chain was observed in a study of T cells in localized non-small cell lung cancer. CDR1 is SGDLS, CDR2 YYNGEE, per germline. The CDR3 spans 14 residues. The junction had 8 bases not matched to a gene; V was cut back by 4 bases and J by 5 bases. As regards this clone: A much larger clone lies a single base off, so this may be a read error. This likely comes from a read error, as the CDR3 has no conserved phenylalanine or tryptophan at its end.

The repertoire was sequenced with immunoSEQ multiplex PCR; TCRdb's copy has only in-frame clones and lacks some. Of more than 30,000 clones in the sample, roughly 88% were seen once. This TCR derives from a woman aged 35 to 75 with stage III lung adenocarcinoma. This chain links TRBV9 with TRBJ1-1, with 7 bases lining up with TRBD1. The sample consisted of peripheral blood mononuclear cells, taken before any cancer treatment. The CDR3 is CASSLRQGETEAFS. DNA for the CDR3: TGTGCCAGCAGCCTAAGACAGGGAGAGACTGAAGCTTTCTCT.